This entry lists 22 T cell receptor beta chains sequenced from one sample in a study of blood T cell repertoires in COVID-19. Profiling relied on immunoSEQ multiplex PCR, and the TCRdb table lists in-frame clones only, not all of them. The sample holds 100,000 or so clones, about 96% seen once. Source material: peripheral blood. The source of these receptors is a human donor with active COVID-19. The donor label of this sample is uncertain.

The rearrangement links TRBV9 to TRBJ1-3; no clear D. Trimming cost V 0 bases and J 0 bases, with 16 bases left between them. This CDR3 has 18 residues. Germline V gene lookup returns CDR1 SGDLS and CDR2 YYNGEE. The CDR3 region is CASSVDPIEAFSGNTIYF. The CDR3 DNA sequence: TGTGCCAGCAGCGTAGACCCCATCGAAGCGTTCTCTGGAAACACCATATATTTT.

The rearrangement links TRBV5-4 to TRBJ1-2; a possible D gene is TRBD1 (5 bases). V shed 5 bases and J shed 5 bases, with 13 bases lying between them. CDR1 SGHNT and CDR2 YYREEE come from the germline V gene (reference sequence). The CDR3 is made up of 13 amino acids. As DNA, the CDR3 is TGTGCCAGCAGGAACCAGGGTCGGTATGGCTACACCTTC. Translated, it gives CASRNQGRYGYTF.

The chain uses TRBV7-9 and TRBJ1-1; D not certain. There are 11 residues in the CDR3. The germline gives CDR1 SEHNR, CDR2 FQNEAQ (reference sequence). With 2 bases removed from V and 6 bases from J, the gap between germline ends came to 4 bases. CDR3 nucleotide sequence: TGTGCCAGCAGCTTACGCGCTGAAGCTTTCTTT. This translates into CASSLRAEAFF.

V gene TRBV5-6 combines with J gene TRBJ1-1; D not resolved. The germline CDR1 and CDR2 sequences are SGHDT and YYEEEE. The CDR3 is made up of 13 amino acids. With 2 bases removed from V and 4 bases from J, the gap between germline ends came to 9 bases. The CDR3 reads CASSFVLGTEAFF. CDR3 nucleotides: TGTGCCAGCAGCTTCGTACTAGGCACTGAAGCTTTCTTT.

CDR3 coding DNA: TGCGCCAGCAGCCAAACAACTAGCGGGGGTAACAATGAGCAGTTCTTC. Its translation: CASSQTTSGGNNEQFF. This chain uses TRBV4-1 with TRBJ2-1; 11 nucleotides match TRBD2. The CDR3 totals 16 residues. The V segment lost 2 bases and the J segment 5 bases; nucleotides outside the gene matches: 5. Germline loops: CDR1 MGHRA, CDR2 YSYEKL.

This rearrangement joins TRBV27 to TRBJ2-1; D remains unclear. The germline V and J ends were trimmed by 3 bases and 7 bases, with 10 bases remaining between them. The CDR3 runs to 13 residues. In germline, CDR1 is MNHEY, CDR2 SMNVEV (reference sequence). Here the CDR3 reads CASSFGLENEQFF. DNA of the CDR3: TGTGCCAGCAGTTTCGGCCTGGAGAATGAGCAGTTCTTC.

This rearrangement joins TRBV24-1 to TRBJ2-1; D perhaps matches TRBD2 (5 bases). The germline V and J ends were trimmed by 3 bases and 3 bases, with 11 bases remaining between them. Germline lookup yields CDR1 KGHDR and CDR2 SFDVKD. The CDR3 is made up of 15 amino acids. In nucleotides, the CDR3 is TGTGCCACCAGTGATCAGAGCGGAGGCTACAATGAGCAGTTCTTC. Its translation: CATSDQSGGYNEQFF.

The V call is TRBV19, the J call TRBJ2-3; TRBD2 agrees at 10 bases. The CDR3 length is 15 residues. V shed 5 bases, J shed 5 bases, and the junction held 7 bases outside the gene matches. The germline V gene has CDR1 LNHDA and CDR2 SQIVND (reference sequence). The CDR3 nucleotides read TGTGCCAGTAGTGGGACTAGCGTTGCAAGAGATACGCAGTATTTT. It translates to CASSGTSVARDTQYF.

V gene TRBV6-5 combines with J gene TRBJ2-1, with D perhaps matching TRBD1 (6 bases). With 5 bases removed from V and 10 bases from J, the gap between germline ends came to 12 bases. CDR1 is MNHEY and CDR2 is SVGAGI in the germline V gene. There are 12 residues in the CDR3. CDR3 in amino acids: CASSIQGWEQFF. The CDR3 DNA reads TGTGCCAGCAGTATACAGGGCTGGGAGCAGTTCTTC.

The V gene is TRBV5-6, the J gene TRBJ1-2; maybe TRBD1 (5 bases). Between the trimmed V and J ends, which lost 0 bases and 2 bases, there was a span of 11 bases. Germline-derived CDR1 and CDR2 are SGHDT and YYEEEE. CDR3 length: 15 amino acids. Here the CDR3 DNA reads TGTGCCAGCAGCTTGGACCCAGGGAAAAACTATGGCTACACCTTC. Its protein product is CASSLDPGKNYGYTF.

The rearrangement uses TRBV6-2 or TRBV6-3 and TRBJ2-1; possibly TRBD2 for D (6 bases). Germline V gene sequence: CDR1 MNHEY, CDR2 SVGEGT. V was clipped by 2 bases and J by 8 bases, with 22 bases between them. The CDR3 runs to 17 residues. This CDR3 is CASSYLTGTGFGDEQFF. In DNA, the CDR3 is TGTGCCAGCAGTTACCTAACCGGGACTGGATTTGGGGATGAGCAGTTCTTC.

Only one count was recorded for this clone. This sequence joins TRBV2 and TRBJ1-4; TRBD1 aligns across 8 bases. This CDR3 contains 14 residues. The V gene end was trimmed by 7 bases and the J gene end by 1 base; junction bases not matched to a gene: 2. Germline V gene sequence: CDR1 SNHLY, CDR2 FYNNEI. Written as DNA, the CDR3 is TGTGCCAGCACCGGACAGGGAACTAATGAAAAACTGTTTTTT. Translation: CASTGQGTNEKLFF. The whole variable domain, filled in from reference TRBV2 and TRBJ1-4, reads EPEVTQTPSHQVTQMGQEVILRCVPISNHLYFYWYRQILGQKVEFLVSFYNNEISEKSEIFDDQFSVERPDGSNFTLKIRSTKLEDSAMYFCASTGQGTNEKLFFGSGTQLSVL.

The rearrangement uses TRBV6-2 or TRBV6-3 and TRBJ2-1; 10 bases agree with TRBD2. V trimming: 3 bases; J trimming: 4 bases; junction bases outside the gene matches: 3. This CDR3 has 15 residues. Germline CDR1 reads MNHEY; CDR2 reads SVGEGT. CDR3 sequence reads: CASSYSGGSYNEQFF. DNA for the CDR3: TGTGCCAGCAGTTATAGCGGGGGGTCTTACAATGAGCAGTTCTTC.

The rearrangement links TRBV18 to TRBJ2-6; 8 bases fit TRBD1. Germline assignment: CDR1 KGHSH and CDR2 LQKENI. V shed 3 bases and J 0 bases; nucleotides not matched to a gene: 7. The CDR3 is made up of 18 amino acids. The CDR3 is CASSPGDRTFSGANVLTF. The CDR3 region has the DNA TGTGCCAGCTCACCGGGGGACAGGACGTTCTCTGGGGCCAACGTCCTGACTTTC. Full variable domain (rest looked up from reference TRBV18 and TRBJ2-6): NAGVMQNPRHLVRRRGQEARLRCSPMKGHSHVYWYRQLPEEGLKFMVYLQKENIIDESGMPKERFSAEFPKEGPSILRIQQVVRGDSAAYFCASSPGDRTFSGANVLTFGAGSRLTVL.

The CDR3 here is CASSYFPRERSDTQYF. The CDR3 bases are TGTGCCAGCAGTTACTTCCCGCGGGAGAGGTCAGATACGCAGTATTTT. The rearrangement links TRBV6-2 or TRBV6-3 to TRBJ2-3, with 7 bases lining up with TRBD2. The germline V gene encodes CDR1 MNHEY and CDR2 SVGEGT. The V and J ends lost 1 base and 4 bases, in that order; junction bases with no gene match: 8. CDR3 size: 16 residues.

This chain connects TRBV15 to TRBJ2-7; 8 bases are shared with TRBD2. The CDR3 has 15 residues. In germline, CDR1 is LNHNV, CDR2 YYDKDF (reference sequence). The V segment lost 9 bases and the J segment 0 bases; nucleotides outside the gene matches: 10. The CDR3 nucleotides read TGTGCCACTACGTCGGGCGGGGGGACCTCCTACGAGCAGTACTTC. Amino acid sequence: CATTSGGGTSYEQYF.

V is TRBV7-2 and J is TRBJ1-2; a weak D match, TRBD1 (5 bases). Germline V gene lookup returns CDR1 SGHTA and CDR2 FQGNSA. CDR3 length: 15 amino acids. V lost 5 bases and J lost 6, with 19 bases in between. CDR3 bases: TGTGCCAGCAGCCCCCGGGGGGGAGGGCCGGATGGCTACACCTTC. It is translated as CASSPRGGGPDGYTF. Variable domain in full (rest from reference TRBV7-2 and TRBJ1-2): GAGVSQSPSNKVTEKGKDVELRCDPISGHTALYWYRQSLGQGLEFLIYFQGNSAPDKSGLPSDRFSAERTGGSVSTLTIQRTQQEDSAVYLCASSPRGGGPDGYTFGSGTRLTVV.

This rearrangement joins TRBV24-1 to TRBJ2-5, with 9 positions matching TRBD1. CDR1 KGHDR and CDR2 SFDVKD come from the germline V gene. The trim removed 1 base at V and 2 bases at J, leaving 1 base unmatched. The CDR3 covers 15 residues. CDR3 in DNA: TGTGCCACCAGTGATTTAGGGACAGGGCAAGAGACCCAGTACTTC. It codes for CATSDLGTGQETQYF.

This clone was detected a few times. This chain joins TRBV28 and TRBJ2-7; TRBD1 matches at 9 bases. This CDR3 has 17 amino acids. V lost 5 bases to trimming and J lost 4 bases; unmatched junction nucleotides: 15. Germline lookup yields CDR1 MDHEN and CDR2 SYDVKM. The CDR3 reads CASSPSPNRGRKYEQYF. CDR3 sequence (DNA): TGTGCCAGCAGTCCCAGCCCCAACAGGGGGCGAAAATACGAGCAGTACTTC. Looking up the rest from reference TRBV28 and TRBJ2-7 gives the full variable domain: DVKVTQSSRYLVKRTGEKVFLECVQDMDHENMFWYRQDPGLGLRLIYFSYDVKMKEKGDIPEGYSVSREKKERFSLILESASTNQTSMYLCASSPSPNRGRKYEQYFGPGTRLTVT.

V usage is TRBV5-1 and J usage is TRBJ2-7, with a weak D call TRBD2 (5 bases). CDR1 SGHRS and CDR2 YFSETQ come from the germline V gene. V lost 4 bases and J lost 5, with 10 bases in between. The CDR3 has 12 residues. CDR3 loop: CASSLRGDEQYF. In DNA form, the CDR3 reads TGCGCCAGCAGCCTTCGGGGTGACGAGCAGTACTTC.

V gene TRBV11-2 combines with J gene TRBJ2-3; the match to TRBD1 covers 8 bases. The germline gives CDR1 SGHAT, CDR2 FQNNGV. The CDR3 sequence is 15 residues long. The V gene end was trimmed by 3 bases and the J gene end by 2 bases; junction bases not matched to a gene: 4. In DNA, the CDR3 is TGTGCCAGCAGCTTGTGGGACAGGAACACAGATACGCAGTATTTT. Translation gives CASSLWDRNTDTQYF.

Here the CDR3 DNA reads TGTGCCAGCAGCTTATGGGGGCCCCGAGAGACCCAGTACTTC. It translates to CASSLWGPRETQYF. The chain links TRBV11-3 to TRBJ2-5; TRBD1 might be the D (6 bases). The germline CDR1 and CDR2 sequences are SGHNT and YENEEA. Trimming cost V 2 bases and J 4 bases, with 11 bases left between them. CDR3 length: 14 residues. Supplemented by reference TRBV11-3 and TRBJ2-5, the full variable domain reads EAGVVQSPRYKIIEKKQPVAFWCNPISGHNTLYWYLQNLGQGPELLIRYENEEAVDDSQLPKDRFSAERLKGVDSTLKIQPAELGDSAVYLCASSLWGPRETQYFGPGTRLLVL.